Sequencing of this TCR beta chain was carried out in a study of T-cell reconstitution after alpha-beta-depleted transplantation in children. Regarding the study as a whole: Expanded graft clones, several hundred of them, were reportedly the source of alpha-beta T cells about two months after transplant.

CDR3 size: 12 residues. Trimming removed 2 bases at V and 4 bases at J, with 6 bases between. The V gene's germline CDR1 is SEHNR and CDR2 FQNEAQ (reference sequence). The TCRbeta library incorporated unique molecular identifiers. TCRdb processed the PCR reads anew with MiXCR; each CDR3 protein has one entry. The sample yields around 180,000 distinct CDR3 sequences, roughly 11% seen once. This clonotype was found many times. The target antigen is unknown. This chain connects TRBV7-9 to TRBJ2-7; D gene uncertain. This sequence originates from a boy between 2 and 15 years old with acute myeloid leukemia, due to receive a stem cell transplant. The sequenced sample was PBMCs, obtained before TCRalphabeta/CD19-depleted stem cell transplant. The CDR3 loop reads CASSLPGYEQYF. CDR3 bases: TGTGCCAGCAGCTTACCAGGATACGAGCAGTACTTC.